This T cell receptor beta chain appears in the sequencing data of a study of blood T cell repertoires in COVID-19. Study details: T cells, B-cell-depleted T cells, or PBMCs provided the cDNA or gDNA that served as material.

The CDR3 loop spans 14 amino acids. Germline V gives CDR1 MNHEY, CDR2 SVGAGI. V dropped 8 bases and J dropped 10 bases, with 21 bases sitting between them. Clones were read by immunoSEQ multiplex PCR, and TCRdb kept only the in-frame ones, dropping some. Of 150,000 or so clones in the sample, roughly 83% were seen once. This chain links TRBV6-5 with TRBJ1-5; TRBD1 might be the D (5 bases). This receptor was identified in a woman aged 55 to 70 with COVID-19, enrolled during active disease. The source material was peripheral blood. CDR3 protein: CASPGTTKISPQHF. CDR3 nucleotide sequence: TGTGCCAGCCCCGGGACTACCAAAATCAGCCCCCAGCATTTT.